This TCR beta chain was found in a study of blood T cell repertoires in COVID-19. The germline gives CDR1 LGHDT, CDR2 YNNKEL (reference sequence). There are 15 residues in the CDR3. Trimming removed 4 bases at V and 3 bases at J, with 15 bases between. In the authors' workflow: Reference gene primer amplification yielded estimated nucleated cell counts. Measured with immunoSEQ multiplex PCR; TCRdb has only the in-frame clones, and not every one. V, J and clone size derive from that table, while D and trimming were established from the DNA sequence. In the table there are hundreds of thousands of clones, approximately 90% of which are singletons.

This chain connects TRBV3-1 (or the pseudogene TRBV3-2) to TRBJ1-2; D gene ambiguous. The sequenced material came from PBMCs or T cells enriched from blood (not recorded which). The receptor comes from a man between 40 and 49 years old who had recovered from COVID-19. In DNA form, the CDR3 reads TGTGCCAGCAGCCCCGACGAGATGGGCGACTATGGCTACACCTTC. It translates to CASSPDEMGDYGYTF.